This T cell receptor (beta chain) was sequenced for a study of cytomegalovirus exposure and HLA in healthy donors. Notes on this clone: Its target is unknown.

Primers: 60 Vbeta forward and 13 Jbeta reverse. Profiling relied on immunoSEQ multiplex PCR, and the TCRdb table lists in-frame clones only, not all of them. The profile shows about 180,000 clones, more than 60% of them singletons. Study-level points and caveats: Presence/absence analyses assumed roughly uniform sequencing depth across donors. A later analysis reported that several of the most significant clusters appeared to be linked to common viral pathogens, among them Epstein-Barr virus. Per a later analysis, HLA-associated TCR beta chains showed more clonal expansion than other, equally common TCR beta chains. V- and J-gene trimming in TCR beta was tied to a missense DCLRE1C variant by an analysis performed later.

Germline V CDR1 and CDR2: SGHRS, YFSETQ. V trimming: 4 bases; J trimming: 2 bases; junction bases outside the gene matches: 6. The CDR3 loop spans 14 amino acids. The chain recombines TRBV5-1 with TRBJ2-7, with 7 bases identical to TRBD1. This receptor was obtained from a human donor in good health. Sequencing was performed on PBMCs. CDR3 nucleotides: TGCGCCAGCAGCGCCCGGACAGGAACCTACGAGCAGTACTTC. Amino acids: CASSARTGTYEQYF.